This T cell receptor (beta chain) emerged from a study of breast tumors, draining lymph nodes, adjacent tissues. TCRdb re-derived calls from the multiplex PCR reads in MiXCR, one entry per CDR3 protein. The sample has over 10,000 distinct CDR3 sequences; roughly 72% are singletons. CDR3 size: 17 residues. CDR1 and CDR2 (germline): SEHNR, FQNEAQ (reference sequence). The trim removed 5 bases at V and 8 bases at J, leaving 20 bases unmatched. Sequenced sample: tumor-adjacent breast tissue. The source of this sequence is a female donor with breast cancer. Some clones in this sample may be carry-over from other donors' samples. The chain combines TRBV7-9 with TRBJ1-2; 7 nucleotides match TRBD1. CDR3 sequence: CASSVTGDGDRVRGYTF. The DNA for the CDR3 is TGTGCCAGCAGCGTTACTGGGGACGGAGACAGGGTACGGGGCTACACCTTC. Based on the CDR3 plus reference TRBV7-9 and TRBJ1-2, the full variable domain is DTGVSQNPRHKITKRGQNVTFRCDPISEHNRLYWYRQTLGQGPEFLTYFQNEAQLEKSRLLSDRFSAERPKGSFSTLEIQRTEQGDSAMYLCASSVTGDGDRVRGYTFGSGTRLTVV.